This TCR beta chain appears in the sequencing data of a study of blood T cells in healthy people across ages. Concerning this clonotype: What it binds is unknown. A junction end diverges from the germline sequence, so it may reflect a read error.

With each sample, at least 5 micrograms of total RNA were extracted. A J-beta primer mix and a sample-barcoded 5' primer were used in a second PCR of about 6 to 12 cycles. TCRdb reprocessed the 5' RACE reads with MiXCR, giving one entry per CDR3 protein. The sample includes about 780,000 distinct CDR3 sequences, around 45% of them seen just once. This CDR3 contains 15 residues. Germline-derived CDR1 and CDR2 are MDHEN and SYDVKM. Overall study results and limits: The study found more naive CD4+ cells and higher diversity in long-lived than aged donors.

The clonotype was recovered from a man older than 75 in good health. Sequencing was done on a sample of blood. The chain links TRBV28 to TRBJ2-1, with TRBD1 matching over 7 bases. CDR3 nucleotide sequence: TGTGCCGGCAGTCCGAGGACAGGTCGAGTGGATGAGCAGTTCTTC. Translating it yields CAGSPRTGRVDEQFF.